This TCR beta chain was profiled in a study of T cells in Graves' hyperthyroidism and ophthalmopathy. Study at large: Peripheral blood was secured at the point of initial diagnosis, before any treatment. General observations from the study: The model's output predicted ophthalmopathy at a median of about 6.5 months prior to onset.

The study excluded patients with uncontrolled infection, other autoimmune disease, pregnancy or lactation. This CDR3 comprises 17 residues. CDR1 and CDR2 from the germline V gene are LNHDA and SQIVND (reference sequence). V gave up 4 bases and J gave up 4 bases; unmatched junction bases: 10. TCR beta CDR3 region amplification was performed from RNA transcripts. When the TCR CDR3 underwent first-round RT-PCR, the HTBI primer set was used. TCRdb redid the calling of the multiplex PCR reads with MiXCR, one entry per CDR3 protein. This sample has fewer than 750,000 distinct CDR3 sequences, with roughly 15% found just once. This clonotype was seen only a few times. Its specificity is unknown.

The specimen was blood. The rearrangement joins TRBV19 to TRBJ2-2; 9 bases agree with TRBD1. This receptor was obtained from a woman aged 45 to 65 with Graves' ophthalmopathy. CDR3 protein: CASSTPTGGASTGELFF. CDR3 in DNA: TGTGCCAGTAGTACACCTACAGGGGGCGCTAGCACCGGGGAGCTGTTTTTT.